This record concerns one T cell receptor (beta chain) sequence. Germline V gene sequence: CDR1 SGHVS, CDR2 FNYEAQ. V lost 1 base, J lost 3 bases, and 6 bases lay in between. The CDR3 sequence is 13 residues long. This sample was included in a study of identical twins. TCRdb recomputed calls from the 5' RACE reads with MiXCR, one row per CDR3 protein. The sample lists about 720,000 distinct CDR3 sequences, about 18% occurring once. These same records also appear under a second study, on T cells expressing NK-cell markers.

The sample was PBMCs. The J gene is TRBJ1-1, the V gene TRBV7-6, with D unclear. The origin of this receptor is a woman younger than 30 in good health. CDR3 in amino acids: CASSLGRHTEAFF. CDR3 coding DNA: TGTGCCAGCAGCTTAGGACGGCACACTGAAGCTTTCTTT.